The clone carrying this T cell receptor beta chain was counted a few times. What it binds is unknown. A TCRbeta library incorporating unique molecular identifiers was prepared. TCRdb ran MiXCR on the PCR reads and lists one entry per CDR3 protein. The sample carries fewer than 550,000 distinct CDR3 sequences, about 10% recorded once. These data come from a study of T-cell reconstitution after alpha-beta-depleted transplantation in children. Study-wide points: Newly made T cells mostly supplied T-cell counts and diversity one year after transplant. The high TCRbeta diversity at day 60 in some patients came from surviving recipient T cells and thymic progenitors. After transplant, at about two months, alpha-beta T cells were reportedly derived from several hundred expanded graft clones.

The CDR3 runs to 16 residues. Trimming stripped 3 bases from V and 0 bases from J, with 12 bases between. Per the germline V gene, CDR1 is GTSNPN and CDR2 is SVGIG (reference sequence). The TCR originated in a child under 10 years old with inherited bone marrow failure, due to receive a stem cell transplant. V gene TRBV30 combines with J gene TRBJ1-6; D uncertain. The sample in question was PBMCs, obtained before TCRalphabeta/CD19-depleted stem cell transplant. The CDR3 DNA follows: TGTGCCTGGAGGCAACATCTGAGCTCCTATAATTCACCCCTCCACTTT. As protein: CAWRQHLSSYNSPLHF.